The entry below describes one T cell receptor beta chain. Its antigen remains unknown. These data are taken from a study of blood T cells in healthy people across ages. Study results and caveats: The study could not conclusively compare naive and antigen-experienced cells, given its unsorted PBMCs.

The germline CDR1 and CDR2 sequences are MDHEN and SYDVKM. The CDR3 has 18 amino acids. V shed 0 bases and J 3 bases; nucleotides not matched to a gene: 4. The authors ran a second PCR of 7 to 11 cycles using a sample-barcoded 5' primer and a J-beta primer mix. TCRdb recomputed calls from the 5' RACE reads with MiXCR, one row per CDR3 protein. The sample has over 700,000 distinct CDR3 sequences; about 48% are singletons. The clonotype comes from a man older than 75 in good health. The chain is built from TRBV28 and TRBJ2-1; 14 bases agree with TRBD2. Source material: blood. Written as DNA, the CDR3 is TGTGCCAGCAGTTTATGGGGGACTAGCGGGGGCCACTACAATGAGCAGTTCTTC. Translated: CASSLWGTSGGHYNEQFF. Full variable domain (missing parts from reference TRBV28 and TRBJ2-1): DVKVTQSSRYLVKRTGEKVFLECVQDMDHENMFWYRQDPGLGLRLIYFSYDVKMKEKGDIPEGYSVSREKKERFSLILESASTNQTSMYLCASSLWGTSGGHYNEQFFGPGTRLTVL.